This T cell receptor beta chain was recorded in a study of T cell responses to AZD1222 COVID-19 vaccine. CDR1 is LNHDA and CDR2 is SQIVND in the germline V gene (reference sequence). V was trimmed by 6 bases and J by 0 bases, leaving 12 bases between them. This CDR3 region has 15 residues. TCRdb's copy holds only in-frame clones and misses some; the assay was immunoSEQ multiplex PCR. Of around 130,000 clones listed, 86% are singletons. The sample consisted of peripheral blood, taken 28 days after the second AZD1222 dose. The V call is TRBV19, the J call TRBJ1-5; D ambiguous. This receptor was identified in an adult who received the AZD1222 COVID-19 vaccine. CDR3 sequence: CASRDGRYSNQPQHF. The CDR3 DNA reads TGTGCCAGTAGAGATGGACGGTATAGCAATCAGCCCCAGCATTTT. The variable domain in full, completed from reference TRBV19 and TRBJ1-5, reads DGGITQSPKYLFRKEGQNVTLSCEQNLNHDAMYWYRQDPGQGLRLIYYSQIVNDFQKGDIAEGYSVSREKKESFPLTVTSAQKNPTAFYLCASRDGRYSNQPQHFGDGTRLSIL.